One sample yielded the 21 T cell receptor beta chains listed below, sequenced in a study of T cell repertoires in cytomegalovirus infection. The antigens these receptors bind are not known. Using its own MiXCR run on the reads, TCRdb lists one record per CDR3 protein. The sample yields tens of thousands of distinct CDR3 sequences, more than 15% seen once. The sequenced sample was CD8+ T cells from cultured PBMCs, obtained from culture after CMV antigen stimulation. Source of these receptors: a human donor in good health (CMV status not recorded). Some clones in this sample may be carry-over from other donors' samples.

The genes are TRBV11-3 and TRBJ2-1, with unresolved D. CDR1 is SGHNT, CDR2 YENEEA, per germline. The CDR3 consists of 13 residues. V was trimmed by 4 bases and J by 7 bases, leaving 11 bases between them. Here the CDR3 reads CASSSTQGNEQFF. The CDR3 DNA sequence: TGTGCCAGCAGCTCAACCCAAGGAAATGAGCAGTTCTTC.

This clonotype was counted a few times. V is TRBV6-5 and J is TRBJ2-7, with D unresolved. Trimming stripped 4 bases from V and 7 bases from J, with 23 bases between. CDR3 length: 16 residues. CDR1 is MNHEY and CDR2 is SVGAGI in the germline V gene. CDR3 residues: CASSFSSGHHPREQYF. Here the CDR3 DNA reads TGTGCCAGCAGTTTCTCTTCCGGTCACCATCCACGGGAGCAGTACTTC.

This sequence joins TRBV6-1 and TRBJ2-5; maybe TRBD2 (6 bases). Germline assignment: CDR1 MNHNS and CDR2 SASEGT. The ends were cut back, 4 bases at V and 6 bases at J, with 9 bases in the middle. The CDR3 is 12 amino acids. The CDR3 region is CASSAGTQTQYF. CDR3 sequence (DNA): TGTGCCAGCAGTGCCGGGACTCAGACCCAGTACTTC.

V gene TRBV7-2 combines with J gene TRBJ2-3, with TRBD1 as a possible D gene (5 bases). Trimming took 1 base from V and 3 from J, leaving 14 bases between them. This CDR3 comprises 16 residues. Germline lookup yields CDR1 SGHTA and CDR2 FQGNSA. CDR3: CASSLVGPGKTDTQYF. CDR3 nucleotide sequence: TGTGCCAGCAGCTTAGTGGGCCCAGGGAAAACAGATACGCAGTATTTT.

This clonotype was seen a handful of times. CDR3 amino acids: CASSLASSGDRSSYEQYF. The CDR3 region has the DNA TGTGCCAGCAGCTTAGCGTCAAGTGGGGACAGGAGCTCCTACGAGCAGTACTTC. The rearrangement links TRBV7-9 to TRBJ2-7; 8 bases fit TRBD1. The CDR3 has 18 amino acids. Germline CDR1 is SEHNR and CDR2 is FQNEAQ (reference sequence). Losses at the gene ends were 0 bases for V and 0 bases for J; bases not matched to a gene: 10.

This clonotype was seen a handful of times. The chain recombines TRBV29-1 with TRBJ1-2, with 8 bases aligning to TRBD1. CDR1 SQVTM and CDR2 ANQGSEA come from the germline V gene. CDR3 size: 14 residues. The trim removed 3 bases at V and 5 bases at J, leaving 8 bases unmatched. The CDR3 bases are TGCAGCGTTGATACTGGGACAGGCACTTATGGCTACACCTTC. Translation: CSVDTGTGTYGYTF.

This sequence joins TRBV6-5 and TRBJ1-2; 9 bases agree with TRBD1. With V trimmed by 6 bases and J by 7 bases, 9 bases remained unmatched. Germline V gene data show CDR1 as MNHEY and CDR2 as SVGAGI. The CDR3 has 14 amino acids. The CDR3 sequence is CASRLPGQGFGYTF. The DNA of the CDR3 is TGTGCCAGCAGATTACCCGGACAGGGGTTTGGCTACACCTTC.

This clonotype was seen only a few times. CDR3 region: CASSSITGELFF. DNA of the CDR3: TGTGCCAGCAGTTCAATCACCGGGGAGCTGTTTTTT. The chain couples TRBV27 to TRBJ2-2; D is ambiguous. The CDR3 loop spans 12 amino acids. Germline V gene lookup returns CDR1 MNHEY and CDR2 SMNVEV (reference sequence). The germline V and J ends were trimmed by 4 bases and 4 bases, with 4 bases remaining between them.

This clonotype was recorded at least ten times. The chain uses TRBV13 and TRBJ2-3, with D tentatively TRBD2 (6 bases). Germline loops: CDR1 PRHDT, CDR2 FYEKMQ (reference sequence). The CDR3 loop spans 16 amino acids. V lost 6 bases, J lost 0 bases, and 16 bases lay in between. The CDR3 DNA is TGTGCCAGCAGGGGTATACCGGGACTTAGCACAGATACGCAGTATTTT. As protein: CASRGIPGLSTDTQYF.

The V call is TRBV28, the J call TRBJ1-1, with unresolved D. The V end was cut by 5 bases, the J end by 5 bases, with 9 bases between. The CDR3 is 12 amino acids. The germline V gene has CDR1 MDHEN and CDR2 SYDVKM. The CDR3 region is CASSPWGTEAFF. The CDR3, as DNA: TGTGCCAGCAGTCCTTGGGGTACTGAAGCTTTCTTT.

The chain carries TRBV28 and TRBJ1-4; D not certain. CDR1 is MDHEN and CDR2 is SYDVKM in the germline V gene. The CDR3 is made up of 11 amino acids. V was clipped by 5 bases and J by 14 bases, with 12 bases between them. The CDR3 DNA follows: TGTGCCAGCAGTCCCACGGTAGGGCTGTTTTTT. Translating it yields CASSPTVGLFF.

The CDR3 nucleotides read TGTGCCAGCAGCTTAAAAAGTAGCGGGATCTACAATGAGCAGTTCTTC. Amino acids: CASSLKSSGIYNEQFF. The chain is built from TRBV7-6 and TRBJ2-1, with TRBD2 identical over 8 bases. J was trimmed by 3 bases and V by 2 bases; bases with no gene match: 6. The CDR3 contains 16 residues. Germline V gene lookup returns CDR1 SGHVS and CDR2 FNYEAQ.

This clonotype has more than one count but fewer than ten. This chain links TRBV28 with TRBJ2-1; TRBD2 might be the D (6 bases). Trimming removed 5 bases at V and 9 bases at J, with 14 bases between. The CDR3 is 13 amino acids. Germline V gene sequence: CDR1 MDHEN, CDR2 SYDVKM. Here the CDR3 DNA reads TGTGCCAGCAGTCCATACGGTAGCGGTGAGCAGTTCTTC. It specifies CASSPYGSGEQFF.

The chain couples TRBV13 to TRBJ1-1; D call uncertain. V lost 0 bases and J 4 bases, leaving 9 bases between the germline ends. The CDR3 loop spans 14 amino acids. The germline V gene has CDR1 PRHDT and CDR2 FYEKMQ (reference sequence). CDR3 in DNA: TGTGCCAGCAGCTTAGGAGGTATAACCACTGAAGCTTTCTTT. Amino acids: CASSLGGITTEAFF.

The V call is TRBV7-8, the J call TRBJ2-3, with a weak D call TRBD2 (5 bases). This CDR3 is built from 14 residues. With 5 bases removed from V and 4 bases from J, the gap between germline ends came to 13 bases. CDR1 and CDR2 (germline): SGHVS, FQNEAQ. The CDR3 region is CASSPWGSADTQYF. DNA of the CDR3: TGTGCCAGCAGCCCTTGGGGTAGCGCAGATACGCAGTATTTT.

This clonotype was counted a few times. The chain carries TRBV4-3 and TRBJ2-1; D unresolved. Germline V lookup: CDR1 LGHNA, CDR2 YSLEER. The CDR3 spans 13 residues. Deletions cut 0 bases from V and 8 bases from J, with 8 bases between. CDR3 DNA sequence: TGCGCCAGCAGCCAAGATGGGCCGGATGAGCAGTTCTTC. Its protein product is CASSQDGPDEQFF.

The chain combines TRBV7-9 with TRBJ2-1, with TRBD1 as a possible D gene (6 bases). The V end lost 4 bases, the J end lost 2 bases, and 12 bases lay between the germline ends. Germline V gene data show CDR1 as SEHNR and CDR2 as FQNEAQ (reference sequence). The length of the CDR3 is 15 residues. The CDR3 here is CASSSPQGAYNEQFF. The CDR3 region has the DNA TGTGCCAGCAGCTCGCCACAGGGCGCCTACAATGAGCAGTTCTTC.

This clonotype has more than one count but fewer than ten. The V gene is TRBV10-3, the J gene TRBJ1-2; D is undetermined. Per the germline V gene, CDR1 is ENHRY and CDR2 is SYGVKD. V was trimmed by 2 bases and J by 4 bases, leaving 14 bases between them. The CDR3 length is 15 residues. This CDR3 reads CAISELGPVPYGYTF. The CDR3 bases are TGTGCCATCAGTGAGCTCGGTCCTGTTCCCTATGGCTACACCTTC.

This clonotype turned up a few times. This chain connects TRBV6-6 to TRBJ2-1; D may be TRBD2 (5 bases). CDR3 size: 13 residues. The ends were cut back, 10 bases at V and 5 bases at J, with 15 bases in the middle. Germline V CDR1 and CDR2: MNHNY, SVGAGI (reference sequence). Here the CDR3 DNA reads TGTGCCACCACAGAACCGCGGGACAATGAGCAGTTCTTC. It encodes CATTEPRDNEQFF.

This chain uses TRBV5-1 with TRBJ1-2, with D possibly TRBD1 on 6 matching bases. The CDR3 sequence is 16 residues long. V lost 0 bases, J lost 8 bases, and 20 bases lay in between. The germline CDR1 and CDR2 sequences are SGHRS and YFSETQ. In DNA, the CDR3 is TGCGCCAGCAGCTTGGGGACAGAGTCGATCCGGGACGGCTACACCTTC. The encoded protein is CASSLGTESIRDGYTF.

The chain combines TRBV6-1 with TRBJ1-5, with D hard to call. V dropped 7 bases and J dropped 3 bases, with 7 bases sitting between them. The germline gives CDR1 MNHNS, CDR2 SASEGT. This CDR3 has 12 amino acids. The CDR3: CASTTPNQPQHF. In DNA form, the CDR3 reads TGTGCCAGCACCACACCCAATCAGCCCCAGCATTTT.